This TCR beta chain was identified in a study of shared clonotypes between healthy human individuals. About the study: Those who served as donors were a couple of women and three men between the ages of 18 and 49. Three plates each covered CD4 naive and memory; CD8 naive two, CD8 memory one. Study findings and constraints: Investigators collected only blood, and repertoires in tissues likely differ.

All donors were healthy HIV-negative adults lacking recent acute infections or vaccinations. In germline, CDR1 is MNHEY, CDR2 SVGAGI. The CDR3 covers 15 residues. With V trimmed by 6 bases and J by 1 base, 3 bases remained unmatched. Concerning this clone: The antigen remains unidentified. The same CDR3 can be traced to other DNA sequences in this sample.

Libraries were prepared by immunoSEQ multiplex PCR; TCRdb keeps only in-frame clonotypes and omits some of them. The sample includes about 2.4 million clones, 90% to 95% of them seen just once. Sequencing input: naive CD4+ T cells sorted from blood. Subset described: CD45RA+ positively selected. The TCR was taken from a man younger than 35 in good health. This chain joins TRBV6-5 and TRBJ2-6; 7 nucleotides align to TRBD2. For the CDR3, the DNA is TGTGCCAGCAGCCGCGGGGGTTCTGGGGCCAACGTCCTGACTTTC. This gives the protein CASSRGGSGANVLTF.